What follows are 5 T cell receptor beta chains derived from one specimen sequenced in a study of cytomegalovirus exposure and HLA in healthy donors. The PCR had 60 Vbeta and 13 Jbeta primers. Assay used: immunoSEQ multiplex PCR; TCRdb lists only in-frame clones, some missing. This table holds more than 55,000 clones. The sample was PBMCs. The source of these receptors is a woman aged 35 to 49 in good health and CMV-seropositive.

The genes are TRBV5-1 and TRBJ2-1; D not certain. CDR1 is SGHRS, CDR2 YFSETQ, per germline. V shed 3 bases and J shed 0 bases, with 10 bases lying between them. The CDR3 runs 15 residues. The chain's CDR3 is CASSSSKSSYNEQFF. CDR3 DNA sequence: TGCGCCAGCAGCTCTTCCAAGAGCTCCTACAATGAGCAGTTCTTC.

The chain joins TRBV4-2 to TRBJ2-5; TRBD1 agrees at 8 bases. Germline V gene data show CDR1 as LGHNA and CDR2 as YNFKEQ. V trimming: 4 bases; J trimming: 5 bases; junction bases outside the gene matches: 18. CDR3 length: 18 amino acids. This chain's CDR3 is CASSPGRDDRGTSETQYF. CDR3 bases: TGTGCCAGCAGCCCCGGACGGGATGACAGGGGAACTTCGGAGACCCAGTACTTC.

This chain links TRBV28 with TRBJ2-7; 7 bases are shared with TRBD1. Trimming cost V 6 bases and J 8 bases; bases outside gene matches: 10. This CDR3 contains 13 residues. Per germline, CDR1 MDHEN and CDR2 SYDVKM. The CDR3 DNA is TGTGCCAGCAGGACAGGGAGTAGTTACAAGCAGTACTTC. Translated, it gives CASRTGSSYKQYF.

V is TRBV9 and J is TRBJ2-3; 11 positions match TRBD2. CDR1 and CDR2 (germline): SGDLS, YYNGEE. CDR3 size: 16 residues. V lost 2 bases to trimming and J lost 10 bases; unmatched junction nucleotides: 12. The DNA for the CDR3 is TGTGCCAGCAGCGTCGAGACTAGCGGGGCCGGAGGTGCGCAGTATTTT. The encoded protein is CASSVETSGAGGAQYF.

The chain is built from TRBV6-6 and TRBJ2-1, with TRBD2 matching 7 bases. V was clipped by 7 bases and J by 12 bases; unmatched bases: 9. CDR1 and CDR2 from the germline V gene are MNHNY and SVGAGI (reference sequence). This CDR3 contains 12 residues. For the CDR3, the DNA is TGTGCCAGCAACCCCGGGGAGGGGCGGCAGTTCTTC. It specifies CASNPGEGRQFF.